Included here is one T cell receptor (beta chain) sequence, with context. Antigen: not known. The data belong to a study of T-cell memory formation after mild COVID-19. Study in general: TCR clusters were mostly donor specific.

TCRdb passed the 5' RACE reads through MiXCR, listing each CDR3 protein once. Of about 290,000 distinct CDR3 sequences listed, around 15% are singletons. Study-wide points: Clones shrinking between day 15 and 85 showed a balanced CD4/CD8 split, and those that grew later tilted toward CD4+. Some clones that responded were present in memory (sampled pre-infection), which suggests cross-reactive memory joined. Clones that contracted clustered mainly in CM and EM if CD4+ and in EMRA if CD8+.

The sequenced sample consisted of PBMCs or a T cell subset sorted from them (not recorded which). The receptor was derived from a man younger than 35 who had mild COVID-19 (a few samples of this study predate the infection). Cell type and time point are not known.

The CDR3 reads CASSLSSSATDTQYF. For the CDR3, the DNA is TGTGCCAGCAGCTTATCATCCAGTGCCACAGATACGCAGTATTTT. This chain joins TRBV13 and TRBJ2-3; D remains unclear. There are 15 residues in the CDR3. The V end was cut by 2 bases, the J end by 2 bases, with 11 bases between. Germline V gives CDR1 PRHDT, CDR2 FYEKMQ (reference sequence).